The text below deals with one T cell receptor (beta chain). Its antigen is undetermined. This entry comes from a study of T cell responses to AZD1222 COVID-19 vaccine. The protocol was immunoSEQ multiplex PCR, while the TCRdb copy is restricted to in-frame clones and leaves out a portion. The sample has roughly 140,000 clones; roughly 89% are singletons. Overall study results and limits: White British ancestry dominated among donors, who included more females, and clonal diversity was possibly underestimated.

The junction had 6 bases not matched to a gene; V was cut back by 6 bases and J by 10 bases. The germline V gene encodes CDR1 MRHNA and CDR2 SNTAGT. This CDR3 contains 14 residues. The source material was peripheral blood, sampled on day 0 of AZD1222 vaccination. This rearrangement joins TRBV6-4 to TRBJ2-1; 13 bases map to TRBD2. The sequence was collected from an adult in good health. CDR3 nucleotide sequence: TGTGCCAGCAGCCCGGGACTAGCGGGACAGGAGCAGTTCTTC. Protein: CASSPGLAGQEQFF.